The T cell receptor beta chain described here comes from a study of blood T cell repertoires in COVID-19. Study-level information: Acute and convalescent COVID-19 specimens originated in the United States, Italy and Spain. From T cells, B-cell-depleted T cells, or PBMCs came the material, which was cDNA or gDNA.

Authors' methods: How many nucleated cells were present was estimated from reference gene primer amplification. TCRdb keeps only in-frame clones here, not all; method: immunoSEQ multiplex PCR. That table gives V, J and clone size, and the DNA gave D and trimming. The sample carries some 70,000 clones, about 86% recorded once. The CDR3 contains 14 residues. Germline V gene data show CDR1 as LGHDT and CDR2 as YNNKEL (reference sequence). With V trimmed by 4 bases and J by 4 bases, 7 bases remained unmatched. The V gene is TRBV3-1 (or the pseudogene TRBV3-2), the J gene TRBJ2-7, with 7 nucleotides matching TRBD1. This TCR was recovered from a man in his forties or fifties with active COVID-19. Sequencing used peripheral blood. CDR3 sequence: CASSPGTEGYEQYF. The CDR3 DNA reads TGTGCCAGCAGCCCCGGGACAGAGGGTTACGAGCAGTACTTC.